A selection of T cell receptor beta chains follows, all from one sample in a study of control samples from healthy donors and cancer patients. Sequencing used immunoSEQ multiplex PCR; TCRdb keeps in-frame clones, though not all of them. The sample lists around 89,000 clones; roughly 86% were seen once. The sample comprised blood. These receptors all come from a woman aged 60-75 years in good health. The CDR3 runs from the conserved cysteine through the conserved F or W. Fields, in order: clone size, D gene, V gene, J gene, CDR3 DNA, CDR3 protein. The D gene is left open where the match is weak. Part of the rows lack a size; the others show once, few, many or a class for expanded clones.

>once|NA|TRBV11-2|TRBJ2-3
TGTGCCAGCAGCTTAGCGGTTAGGGTTAGCACAGATACGCAGTATTTT
CASSLAVRVSTDTQYF
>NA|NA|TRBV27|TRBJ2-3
TGTGCCAGCAGTTTATTGGGAGATACGCAGTATTTT
CASSLLGDTQYF
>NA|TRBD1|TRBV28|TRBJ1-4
TGTGCCAGCAGTGGGAGGGACAGGGGGCTAACTAATGAAAAACTGTTTTTT
CASSGRDRGLTNEKLFF
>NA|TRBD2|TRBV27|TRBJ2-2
TGTGCCAGCAGATCAGGGCAAAGGGGACTAGCGGGATTCAGGAACACCGGGGAGCTGTTTTTT
CASRSGQRGLAGFRNTGELFF
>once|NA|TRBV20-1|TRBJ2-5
TGCAGTGCTAGTGTGATCCAAGAGACCCAGTACTTC
CSASVIQETQYF
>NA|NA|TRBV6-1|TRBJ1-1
TGTGCCAGCAGTGATTTAAGGGGTGAAGCTTTCTTT
CASSDLRGEAFF
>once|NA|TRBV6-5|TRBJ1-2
TGTGCCAGCAGTAATCCCGGGACGTTGAACTATGGCTACACCTTC
CASSNPGTLNYGYTF
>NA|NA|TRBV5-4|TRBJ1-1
TGTGCCAGCAGTCTTCGGGGTGGCACGAACACTGAAGCTTTCTTT
CASSLRGGTNTEAFF
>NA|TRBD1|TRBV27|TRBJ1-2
TGTGCCAGCAGCCAGGGACAGGGGGCCGGCTATGGCTACACCTTC
CASSQGQGAGYGYTF
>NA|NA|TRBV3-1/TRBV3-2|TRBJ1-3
TGTGCCAGCAGCACAACACGCGGTTCTGGAAACACCATATATTTT
CASSTTRGSGNTIYF
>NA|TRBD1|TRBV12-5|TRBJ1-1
TGTGCTAGTGGTTTGGTAGTGGGACAGGGACGCGGCACTGAAGCTTTCTTT
CASGLVVGQGRGTEAFF
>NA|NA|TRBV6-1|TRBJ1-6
TGTGCCAGCAGTGAACTCCTCTCGGGAGGGTCACCCCTCCACTTT
CASSELLSGGSPLHF
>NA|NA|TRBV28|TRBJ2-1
TGTGCCAGCAGCTCCCCTCACGGCCACAATGAGCAGTTCTTC
CASSSPHGHNEQFF
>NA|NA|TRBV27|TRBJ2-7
TGTGCCAGCAGTGACTACGAGCAGTACTTC
CASSDYEQYF
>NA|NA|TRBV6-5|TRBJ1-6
TGTGCCAGCAGTTTGGATAGCTCCTATAATTCACCCCTCCACTTT
CASSLDSSYNSPLHF
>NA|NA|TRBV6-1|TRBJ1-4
TGTGCCAGCAGTGAAATCGACACAAGACTGTTTTTT
CASSEIDTRLFF
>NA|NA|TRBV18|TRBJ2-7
TGTGCCAGCTCACCTCAGGGGGCTAGCGGGACCTACGAGCAGTACTTC
CASSPQGASGTYEQYF
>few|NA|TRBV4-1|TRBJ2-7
TGCGCCAGCAGCCAAGGCGTAGGGCTCCACGAGCAGTACTTC
CASSQGVGLHEQYF
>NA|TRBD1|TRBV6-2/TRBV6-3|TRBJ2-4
TGTGCCAGCAGTTACGGAATTCGGGACAGTCTAGCCAAAAACATTCAGTACTTC
CASSYGIRDSLAKNIQYF
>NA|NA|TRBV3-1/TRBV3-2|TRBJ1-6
TGTGCCAGCAGCCAAGCCCGGAATTCACCCCTCCACTTT
CASSQARNSPLHF
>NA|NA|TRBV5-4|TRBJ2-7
TGTGCCAGCAGCTTGGCGGCTTCACCCTCCTACGAGCAGTACTTC
CASSLAASPSYEQYF
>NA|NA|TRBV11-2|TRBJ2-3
TGTGCCAGCAGCTTATCACACATGCAATCGACTACTACTTATACGCAGTATTTT
CASSLSHMQSTTTYTQYF